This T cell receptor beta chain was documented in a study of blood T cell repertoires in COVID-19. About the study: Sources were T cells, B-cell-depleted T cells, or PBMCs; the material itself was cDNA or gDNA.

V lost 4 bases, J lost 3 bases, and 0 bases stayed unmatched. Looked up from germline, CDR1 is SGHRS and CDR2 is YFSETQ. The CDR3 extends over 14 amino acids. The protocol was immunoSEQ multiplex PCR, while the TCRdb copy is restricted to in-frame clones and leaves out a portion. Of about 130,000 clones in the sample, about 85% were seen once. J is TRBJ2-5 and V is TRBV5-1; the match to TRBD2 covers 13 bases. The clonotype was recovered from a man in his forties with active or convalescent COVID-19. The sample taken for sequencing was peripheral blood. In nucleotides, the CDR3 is TGCGCCAGCAGCACTAGCGGGGGGGAAGAGACCCAGTACTTC. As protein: CASSTSGGEETQYF.